The next 9 T cell receptor beta chains were all read from a single sample in a study of T cells after yellow fever vaccination. TCRdb called the 5' RACE reads again in MiXCR, with one record for every CDR3 protein. This repertoire shows about 550,000 distinct CDR3 sequences, 15% to 20% found once; its top ten account for roughly an eighth. This specimen consisted of PBMCs, obtained 15 days after the yellow fever booster vaccination. Receptors were obtained from a young man who received the YFV17D yellow fever vaccine.

V gene TRBV29-1 combines with J gene TRBJ2-7; the D call may be TRBD1 or TRBD2 (8 bases each). Germline V gives CDR1 SQVTM, CDR2 ANQGSEA. V was cut by 4 bases and J by 5 bases, with 30 bases left in between. CDR3 size: 18 residues. The CDR3 here is CSVGGPGGQREIVNEQYF. CDR3 nucleotide sequence: TGCAGCGTTGGTGGGCCAGGGGGCCAGCGGGAGATCGTCAACGAGCAGTACTTC.

The table lists this clonotype with a few counts. The CDR3 spells CASSSTYTDTQYF. CDR3 bases: TGCGCCAGCAGCTCAACTTACACAGATACGCAGTATTTT. The V gene is TRBV5-1, the J gene TRBJ2-3; D is unresolved. With 3 bases removed from V and 2 bases from J, the gap between germline ends came to 7 bases. This CDR3 is built from 13 residues. In germline, CDR1 is SGHRS, CDR2 YFSETQ.

The rearrangement links TRBV4-2 to TRBJ2-3; D is unclear. The V gene lost 0 bases and the J gene lost 1 base, with 11 bases spanning the gap. Germline V CDR1 and CDR2: LGHNA, YNFKEQ. The CDR3 runs to 16 residues. The DNA for the CDR3 is TGTGCCAGCAGCCAAGAGATTGAGACTGGCACAGATACGCAGTATTTT. As protein: CASSQEIETGTDTQYF.

The chain employs TRBV7-2 and TRBJ2-7; the D is unclear. This CDR3 has 13 amino acids. The V end was cut by 7 bases, the J end by 7 bases, with 17 bases between. Germline V lookup: CDR1 SGHTA, CDR2 FQGNSA. This chain's CDR3 is CASNPGYNGEQYF. CDR3 nucleotide sequence: TGTGCCAGCAACCCCGGGTATAACGGAGAGCAGTACTTC.

This clonotype was picked up a small number of times. The V and J genes are TRBV5-1 and TRBJ2-7, with D possibly called TRBD1 or TRBD2 (5 bases each). The CDR3 is 14 amino acids. V was cut by 2 bases and J by 5 bases, with 14 bases left in between. Looked up from germline, CDR1 is SGHRS and CDR2 is YFSETQ. CDR3 amino acids: CASSLGWMGDEQYF. DNA for the CDR3: TGCGCCAGCAGCTTAGGTTGGATGGGGGACGAGCAGTACTTC. Complete variable domain (other parts from reference TRBV5-1 and TRBJ2-7): KAGVTQTPRYLIKTRGQQVTLSCSPISGHRSVSWYQQTPGQGLQFLFEYFSETQRNKGNFPGRFSGRQFSNSRSEMNVSTLELGDSALYLCASSLGWMGDEQYFGPGTRLTVT.

This clonotype has only a few counts. The chain links TRBV19 to TRBJ2-2; tentative D call: TRBD1 (6 bases). The germline CDR1 and CDR2 sequences are LNHDA and SQIVND (reference sequence). V was trimmed by 7 bases and J by 7 bases, leaving 16 bases between them. The CDR3 is 14 residues long. CDR3 DNA sequence: TGTGCCAGTAAGGGCAGGGGTGGATTCGGGGAGCTGTTTTTT. Translation gives CASKGRGGFGELFF. Filled out from reference TRBV19 and TRBJ2-2, the complete variable domain reads DGGITQSPKYLFRKEGQNVTLSCEQNLNHDAMYWYRQDPGQGLRLIYYSQIVNDFQKGDIAEGYSVSREKKESFPLTVTSAQKNPTAFYLCASKGRGGFGELFFGEGSRLTVL.

V is TRBV29-1 and J is TRBJ1-1; D might be TRBD1 (5 bases). Trimming removed 6 bases from V and 6 bases from J, with 17 bases in between. Germline CDR1 SQVTM, CDR2 ANQGSEA. There are 13 residues in the CDR3. The CDR3 DNA reads TGCAGCGTGGGGGGGTTCCTCGGGGCTGAAGCTTTCTTT. Protein: CSVGGFLGAEAFF.

On this clonotype itself: Its ends do not fully match the called genes, so a read error is possible. This chain joins TRBV18 and TRBJ2-1; no reliable D call. This CDR3 has 16 amino acids. Germline V gene sequence: CDR1 KGHSH, CDR2 LQKENI. CDR3 in DNA: TGTGCCAGCTCACCCACTACCCCGCGCTCCTACAATGAGCGGTTCTTC. Translation gives CASSPTTPRSYNERFF.

This chain connects TRBV5-4 to TRBJ1-2; perhaps TRBD1 as D (5 bases). The CDR3 contains 16 residues. The V gene lost 2 bases and the J gene lost 3 bases, with 17 bases spanning the gap. Germline CDR1 and CDR2: SGHNT and YYREEE (reference sequence). CDR3 in DNA: TGTGCCAGCAGCTTCGGCGGGCCACAGGTTGACTATGGCTACACCTTC. Amino acid sequence: CASSFGGPQVDYGYTF.